A selection of T cell receptor beta chains follows, all from one sample in a study of cytomegalovirus exposure and HLA in healthy donors. Clones were read by immunoSEQ multiplex PCR, and TCRdb kept only the in-frame ones, dropping some. The table has about 160,000 clones, under 85% seen once. The specimen was PBMCs. The receptors originated from a man in his fifties in good health and CMV-seropositive. CDR3s include the opening cysteine and the closing phenylalanine or tryptophan. The D gene is left open where the match is weak. Size is stated for part of the rows, as once, few or many counts, or as a class when the clone is expanded.

clone size: few; V gene: TRBV30; D gene: NA; J gene: TRBJ2-7; CDR3 protein: CAWSVLTSLVEQYF; CDR3 DNA: TGTGCCTGGAGTGTACTCACCTCGTTGGTCGAGCAGTACTTC
clone size: NA; V gene: TRBV18; D gene: NA; J gene: TRBJ1-1; CDR3 protein: CASLGAGNTEAFF; CDR3 DNA: TGTGCCAGCTTGGGGGCTGGGAACACTGAAGCTTTCTTT
clone size: once; V gene: TRBV6-1; D gene: TRBD1; J gene: TRBJ2-5; CDR3 protein: CASSVGQKETQYF; CDR3 DNA: TGTGCCAGCAGTGTGGGACAGAAAGAGACCCAGTACTTC
clone size: NA; V gene: TRBV7-2; D gene: TRBD1; J gene: TRBJ2-7; CDR3 protein: CASSLGGDRYEQYF; CDR3 DNA: TGTGCCAGCAGCTTAGGCGGGGACAGGTACGAGCAGTACTTC
clone size: NA; V gene: TRBV5-4; D gene: TRBD2; J gene: TRBJ2-1; CDR3 protein: CASSLALLAGGNEQFF; CDR3 DNA: TGTGCCAGCAGCTTGGCCCTCCTAGCGGGAGGCAATGAGCAGTTCTTC
clone size: NA; V gene: TRBV5-1; D gene: TRBD2; J gene: TRBJ2-3; CDR3 protein: CASTVAGEADTQYF; CDR3 DNA: TGCGCCAGCACAGTAGCGGGTGAGGCAGATACGCAGTATTTT
clone size: once; V gene: TRBV28; D gene: TRBD1; J gene: TRBJ2-3; CDR3 protein: CASRGGADTQYF; CDR3 DNA: TGTGCCAGCAGAGGGGGCGCAGATACGCAGTATTTT
clone size: NA; V gene: TRBV5-1; D gene: NA; J gene: TRBJ2-5; CDR3 protein: CASSLDRQFRETQYF; CDR3 DNA: TGCGCCAGCAGCTTGGACCGACAGTTCCGAGAGACCCAGTACTTC
clone size: NA; V gene: TRBV7-9; D gene: TRBD1; J gene: TRBJ1-2; CDR3 protein: CASSAGAGGGFNYGYTF; CDR3 DNA: TGTGCCAGCAGCGCCGGGGCAGGGGGCGGCTTTAACTATGGCTACACCTTC
clone size: NA; V gene: TRBV6-6; D gene: NA; J gene: TRBJ2-7; CDR3 protein: CASTYSGQHYEQYF; CDR3 DNA: TGTGCCAGCACCTATTCCGGACAGCACTACGAGCAGTACTTC
clone size: once; V gene: TRBV7-8; D gene: NA; J gene: TRBJ2-7; CDR3 protein: CASSLAGRSYEQYF; CDR3 DNA: TGTGCCAGCAGCTTAGCGGGCAGGTCCTACGAGCAGTACTTC
clone size: few; V gene: TRBV2; D gene: TRBD1; J gene: TRBJ2-5; CDR3 protein: CASRWTGEQTQYF; CDR3 DNA: TGTGCCAGCAGGTGGACAGGGGAACAGACCCAGTACTTC
clone size: NA; V gene: TRBV19; D gene: NA; J gene: TRBJ1-5; CDR3 protein: CASSTQGYSNQPQHF; CDR3 DNA: TGTGCCAGTAGTACGCAGGGCTATAGCAATCAGCCCCAGCATTTT
clone size: NA; V gene: TRBV19; D gene: TRBD2; J gene: TRBJ2-7; CDR3 protein: CASSISSASGDSYEQYF; CDR3 DNA: TGTGCCAGTAGTATCTCCTCTGCTAGCGGGGACTCCTACGAGCAGTACTTC
clone size: NA; V gene: TRBV2; D gene: NA; J gene: TRBJ1-5; CDR3 protein: CASSWAGTNQPQHF; CDR3 DNA: TGTGCCAGCAGTTGGGCAGGCACGAATCAGCCCCAGCATTTT
clone size: once; V gene: TRBV2; D gene: TRBD1; J gene: TRBJ1-1; CDR3 protein: CASSGLGQTNTEAFF; CDR3 DNA: TGTGCCAGCAGTGGGTTGGGACAGACGAACACTGAAGCTTTCTTT
clone size: NA; V gene: TRBV4-1; D gene: TRBD1; J gene: TRBJ2-7; CDR3 protein: CASSHGQGVSYEQYF; CDR3 DNA: TGCGCCAGCAGCCACGGACAGGGGGTTTCCTACGAGCAGTACTTC
clone size: NA; V gene: TRBV7-9; D gene: TRBD1; J gene: TRBJ1-4; CDR3 protein: CASSQPTGGSGEKLFF; CDR3 DNA: TGTGCCAGCAGCCAACCGACAGGGGGCTCAGGTGAAAAACTGTTTTTT
clone size: NA; V gene: TRBV15; D gene: TRBD1; J gene: TRBJ2-2; CDR3 protein: CATRDETSGQGDAGELFF; CDR3 DNA: TGTGCCACCAGGGACGAAACCTCGGGACAGGGGGATGCCGGGGAGCTGTTTTTT
clone size: NA; V gene: TRBV6-1; D gene: NA; J gene: TRBJ2-4; CDR3 protein: CASSEPSIQYF; CDR3 DNA: TGTGCCAGCAGTGAACCTAGTATTCAGTACTTC
clone size: NA; V gene: TRBV29-1; D gene: NA; J gene: TRBJ2-1; CDR3 protein: CSVVLRASSYNEQFF; CDR3 DNA: TGCAGCGTTGTCTTGCGGGCGAGCTCCTACAATGAGCAGTTCTTC
clone size: once; V gene: TRBV5-6; D gene: NA; J gene: TRBJ1-2; CDR3 protein: CASSSGRGVGGYTF; CDR3 DNA: TGTGCCAGCAGCTCTGGCAGGGGAGTGGGTGGCTACACCTTC
clone size: few; V gene: TRBV7-2; D gene: NA; J gene: TRBJ2-5; CDR3 protein: CASSSAQGSGETQYF; CDR3 DNA: TGTGCCAGCAGCTCCGCCCAGGGGTCGGGGGAGACCCAGTACTTC
clone size: NA; V gene: TRBV5-4; D gene: NA; J gene: TRBJ2-7; CDR3 protein: CASSLESGTISYEQYF; CDR3 DNA: TGTGCCAGCAGCTTGGAATCCGGGACAATTTCCTACGAGCAGTACTTC
clone size: NA; V gene: TRBV30; D gene: NA; J gene: TRBJ1-4; CDR3 protein: CAWNSGRTEGKLFF; CDR3 DNA: TGTGCCTGGAATTCCGGGAGAACGGAGGGAAAACTGTTTTTT
clone size: NA; V gene: TRBV5-4; D gene: TRBD1; J gene: TRBJ1-3; CDR3 protein: CASSFTGTGGTIYF; CDR3 DNA: TGTGCCAGCAGCTTTACCGGGACAGGGGGTACCATATATTTT
clone size: NA; V gene: TRBV28; D gene: NA; J gene: TRBJ1-1; CDR3 protein: CASSFSVNTEAFF; CDR3 DNA: TGTGCCAGCAGTTTTTCAGTAAACACTGAAGCTTTCTTT
clone size: NA; V gene: TRBV6-6; D gene: NA; J gene: TRBJ2-7; CDR3 protein: CADYYPQGSSHEQYF; CDR3 DNA: TGTGCCGACTATTACCCACAGGGAAGTTCCCACGAGCAGTACTTC
clone size: once; V gene: TRBV7-2; D gene: NA; J gene: TRBJ1-1; CDR3 protein: CASSLGQVVSTEAFF; CDR3 DNA: TGTGCCAGCAGCTTAGGCCAGGTGGTGAGCACTGAAGCTTTCTTT
clone size: few; V gene: TRBV28; D gene: NA; J gene: TRBJ1-1; CDR3 protein: CASSLPQGIPMNTEAFF; CDR3 DNA: TGTGCCAGCAGTTTACCCCAGGGGATCCCCATGAACACTGAAGCTTTCTTT
clone size: once; V gene: TRBV29-1; D gene: TRBD1; J gene: TRBJ1-2; CDR3 protein: CSVEEQGGSYGYTF; CDR3 DNA: TGCAGCGTTGAAGAACAGGGGGGATCTTATGGCTACACCTTC
clone size: NA; V gene: TRBV18; D gene: NA; J gene: TRBJ1-3; CDR3 protein: CASSLSLTQHTSGNTIYF; CDR3 DNA: TGTGCCAGCTCACTCTCACTAACCCAACATACCTCTGGAAACACCATATATTTT
clone size: NA; V gene: TRBV9; D gene: NA; J gene: TRBJ1-6; CDR3 protein: CASSVAGGVGAPLHF; CDR3 DNA: TGTGCCAGCAGCGTAGCTGGGGGCGTAGGTGCACCCCTCCACTTT
clone size: NA; V gene: TRBV18; D gene: TRBD1; J gene: TRBJ2-7; CDR3 protein: CASSPGQDGYEQYF; CDR3 DNA: TGTGCCAGCTCGCCTGGACAGGACGGCTACGAGCAGTACTTC
clone size: NA; V gene: TRBV7-3; D gene: TRBD2; J gene: TRBJ2-1; CDR3 protein: CASSISSGGLNEQFF; CDR3 DNA: TGTGCCAGCAGCATATCTAGCGGGGGGTTGAATGAGCAGTTCTTC
clone size: NA; V gene: TRBV4-1; D gene: TRBD2; J gene: TRBJ2-7; CDR3 protein: CASSPGTSGGYEQYF; CDR3 DNA: TGCGCCAGCAGCCCGGGTACTAGCGGGGGGTACGAGCAGTACTTC
clone size: NA; V gene: TRBV20-1; D gene: NA; J gene: TRBJ2-5; CDR3 protein: CSVEYQETQYF; CDR3 DNA: TGCAGTGTGGAGTACCAAGAGACCCAGTACTTC
clone size: NA; V gene: TRBV2; D gene: NA; J gene: TRBJ2-7; CDR3 protein: CASRTLGEQYF; CDR3 DNA: TGTGCCAGCAGAACCCTAGGAGAGCAGTACTTC
clone size: NA; V gene: TRBV27; D gene: TRBD1; J gene: TRBJ2-7; CDR3 protein: CASRTPAPDRGYRYEQYF; CDR3 DNA: TGTGCCAGCAGAACTCCGGCGCCCGACAGGGGCTATCGGTACGAGCAGTACTTC
clone size: NA; V gene: TRBV19; D gene: NA; J gene: TRBJ1-2; CDR3 protein: CASSIQGRGYTF; CDR3 DNA: TGTGCCAGTAGTATTCAGGGCCGTGGCTACACCTTC